These T cell receptor beta chains were read from a single sample in a study of regulatory T cells in long-lasting Graves disease. TCRdb processed the multiplex PCR reads anew with MiXCR; each CDR3 protein has one entry. The repertoire has 250,000 or so distinct CDR3 sequences, 20% to 25% of them found once; the top ten carry about 15%. The sequences come from peripheral blood mononuclear cells (PBMCs), collected at new diagnosis, from a patient treated with antithyroid drugs. Source of these receptors: a female donor with Graves disease. CDR3s include the opening cysteine and the closing phenylalanine or tryptophan. A D gene is named only where the DNA matches it firmly. Expanded clones are given a class, and other clones once, few, many or no size at all.

abundance	v_gene	len	d_gene	j_gene	CDR3aa	CDR3nt
-	TRBV27	16	-	TRBJ1-3	CASRGGLRGSGNTIYF	TGTGCCAGCAGAGGGGGGCTTCGTGGCTCTGGAAACACCATATATTTT
many	TRBV20-1	14	TRBD2	TRBJ2-3	CSPTAGDLTDTQYF	TGCAGTCCCACAGCGGGAGACCTCACAGATACGCAGTATTTT
many	TRBV11-2	16	-	TRBJ2-1	CASSPARAALDNEQFF	TGTGCCAGCAGCCCCGCGAGGGCAGCCCTGGACAATGAGCAGTTCTTC
many	TRBV29-1	13	-	TRBJ2-1	CSVDMTSYNEQFF	TGCAGCGTGGATATGACCTCCTACAATGAGCAGTTCTTC
many	TRBV3-1	17	TRBD1	TRBJ2-2	CASSQQGAAANTGELFF	TGTGCCAGCAGCCAACAGGGGGCAGCGGCGAACACCGGGGAGCTGTTTTTT
many	TRBV7-2	15	-	TRBJ1-1	CASSSRLGLVTEAFF	TGTGCCAGCAGCTCCAGGTTGGGGCTGGTCACTGAAGCTTTCTTT
many	TRBV10-2	11	-	TRBJ2-7	CASSESHEQYF	TGCGCCAGCAGTGAGTCCCACGAGCAGTACTTC
-	TRBV6-1	16	TRBD2	TRBJ2-7	CASSKTGTSASYEQYF	TGTGCCAGCAGTAAAACCGGGACTAGCGCTTCCTACGAGCAGTACTTC
many	TRBV3-1	14	TRBD2	TRBJ2-7	CASSALAGVNEQYF	TGTGCCAGCAGCGCACTAGCGGGAGTGAACGAGCAGTACTTC
-	TRBV6-5	15	-	TRBJ2-6	CASSSRGTGANVLTF	TGTGCCAGCAGTTCAAGGGGTACTGGGGCCAACGTCCTGACTTTC
-	TRBV7-9	11	-	TRBJ2-7	CASSPGQEQYF	TGTGCCAGCAGCCCAGGACAAGAGCAGTACTTC
many	TRBV12-3/TRBV12-4	14	-	TRBJ2-1	CASIRFTLNNEQFF	TGTGCCAGCATACGGTTCACGCTTAACAATGAGCAGTTCTTC
many	TRBV11-3	14	TRBD1	TRBJ1-1	CASRQGAGSTEAFF	TGTGCCAGCAGGCAGGGGGCAGGAAGCACTGAAGCTTTCTTT
-	TRBV11-2	17	TRBD1	TRBJ2-7	CASTRYGGRGISYEQYF	TGTGCCAGCACCCGGTATGGGGGCAGGGGGATCTCCTACGAGCAGTACTTC
few	TRBV19	15	-	TRBJ1-1	CASSITRPSHTEAFF	TGTGCCAGTAGTATAACCCGACCCAGCCACACTGAAGCTTTCTTT
many	TRBV6-1	16	-	TRBJ1-5	CASSENWGNSNQPQHF	TGTGCCAGCAGTGAAAACTGGGGAAATAGCAATCAGCCCCAGCATTTT
-	TRBV6-1	13	-	TRBJ1-6	CASLGGPNSPLHF	TGTGCCAGCTTGGGCGGACCTAATTCACCCCTCCACTTT
many	TRBV7-2	14	-	TRBJ2-4	CASSRGTGQNIQYF	TGTGCCAGCAGCCGCGGGACTGGCCAAAACATTCAGTACTTC
few	TRBV6-1	15	-	TRBJ1-1	CANSLGDIPNTEAFF	TGTGCAAACTCTCTGGGGGACATTCCGAACACTGAAGCTTTCTTT
few	TRBV6-2/TRBV6-3	17	-	TRBJ2-5	CASSGKDRVGFLETQYF	TGTGCCAGCAGTGGAAAGGACCGGGTCGGGTTTTTAGAGACCCAGTACTTC
many	TRBV28	16	TRBD1	TRBJ2-2	CASSLTGQENTGELFF	TGTGCCAGCAGTCTGACTGGACAGGAGAACACCGGGGAGCTGTTTTTT
-	TRBV10-3	16	TRBD2	TRBJ2-3	CAISEPSGGASDTQYF	TGTGCCATCAGTGAGCCTAGCGGGGGGGCTTCAGATACGCAGTATTTT
many	TRBV11-2	15	-	TRBJ1-1	CASSPRGGWNTEAFF	TGTGCCAGCAGTCCAAGGGGGGGATGGAACACTGAAGCTTTCTTT
many	TRBV27	16	TRBD2	TRBJ2-1	CASSVRLAGGPSEQFF	TGTGCCAGCAGTGTCCGACTAGCGGGGGGGCCAAGTGAGCAGTTCTTC
many	TRBV6-1	14	-	TRBJ1-1	CASSQDSKNTEAFF	TGTGCCAGCAGTCAAGACAGCAAGAACACTGAAGCTTTCTTT
-	TRBV7-3	14	TRBD1	TRBJ2-1	CASSPDRGHNEQFF	TGTGCCAGCAGCCCCGACAGGGGGCACAATGAGCAGTTCTTC
many	TRBV7-2	12	-	TRBJ2-7	CASSLGHNEQYF	TGTGCCAGCAGCTTGGGACATAACGAGCAGTACTTC
-	TRBV7-2	11	-	TRBJ2-1	CASSLGTKQFF	TGTGCCAGCAGCCTTGGGACAAAGCAGTTCTTC
many	TRBV7-8	13	TRBD1	TRBJ1-1	CASRNRGHTEAFF	TGTGCCAGCAGAAACAGGGGGCACACTGAAGCTTTCTTT
few	TRBV19	13	TRBD1	TRBJ2-7	CATSGTGVYEQYF	TGTGCCACCTCCGGGACAGGGGTATACGAGCAGTACTTC
few	TRBV25-1	15	-	TRBJ1-5	CASTSGGRRNQPQHF	TGTGCCAGCACCTCGGGGGGGCGAAGAAATCAGCCCCAGCATTTT
many	TRBV10-3	16	-	TRBJ1-5	CATSSRDRRGNQPQHF	TGTGCCACATCATCCAGGGACCGGAGGGGCAATCAGCCCCAGCATTTT
-	TRBV6-1	14	TRBD2	TRBJ2-1	CATSIAGRYNEQFF	TGTGCCACCTCTATAGCGGGGCGCTACAATGAGCAGTTCTTC
many	TRBV28	14	-	TRBJ2-1	CASSYPGGSDEQFF	TGTGCCAGCAGTTACCCCGGGGGTAGCGATGAGCAGTTCTTC
many	TRBV6-1	13	-	TRBJ1-1	CASMEHRNTEAFF	TGTGCCAGCATGGAGCATAGGAACACTGAAGCTTTCTTT
many	TRBV5-6	14	-	TRBJ1-1	CASSFFVGGGEAFF	TGTGCCAGCAGCTTCTTCGTAGGGGGGGGTGAAGCTTTCTTT